This TCR beta chain was documented in a study of cytomegalovirus exposure and HLA in healthy donors. The protocol was immunoSEQ multiplex PCR, while the TCRdb copy is restricted to in-frame clones and leaves out a portion. Of 200,000 or so clones listed, around 80% are singletons. General observations from the study: Despite most TCR sequences being rare, some public TCRs occurred in many donors. High specificity and sensitivity for cytomegalovirus status were reported for the classifier. The tendency of first-cohort TCR clusters to co-occur in the roughly 110 validation repertoires was identified by a subsequent analysis. In vitro, a few CMV-associated chains proved specific for CMV antigens.

The germline CDR1 and CDR2 sequences are LNHDA and SQIVND (reference sequence). V gave up 5 bases and J gave up 2 bases, with 10 bases separating them. The CDR3 is 14 residues long. This clone is a singleton in its sample. As yet, its antigen is unknown. Other nucleotide sequences from this sample produce the same CDR3. The source of this sequence is a woman aged 25 to 39 in good health and CMV-seropositive. The sample taken for sequencing was PBMCs. The rearrangement links TRBV19 to TRBJ1-5; a possible D gene is TRBD1 (6 bases). The CDR3 sequence: CASSLQGGNQPQHF. In nucleotides, the CDR3 is TGTGCCAGTAGTCTACAGGGAGGCAATCAGCCCCAGCATTTT. Drawing the rest from reference TRBV19 and TRBJ1-5, the complete variable domain is DGGITQSPKYLFRKEGQNVTLSCEQNLNHDAMYWYRQDPGQGLRLIYYSQIVNDFQKGDIAEGYSVSREKKESFPLTVTSAQKNPTAFYLCASSLQGGNQPQHFGDGTRLSIL.